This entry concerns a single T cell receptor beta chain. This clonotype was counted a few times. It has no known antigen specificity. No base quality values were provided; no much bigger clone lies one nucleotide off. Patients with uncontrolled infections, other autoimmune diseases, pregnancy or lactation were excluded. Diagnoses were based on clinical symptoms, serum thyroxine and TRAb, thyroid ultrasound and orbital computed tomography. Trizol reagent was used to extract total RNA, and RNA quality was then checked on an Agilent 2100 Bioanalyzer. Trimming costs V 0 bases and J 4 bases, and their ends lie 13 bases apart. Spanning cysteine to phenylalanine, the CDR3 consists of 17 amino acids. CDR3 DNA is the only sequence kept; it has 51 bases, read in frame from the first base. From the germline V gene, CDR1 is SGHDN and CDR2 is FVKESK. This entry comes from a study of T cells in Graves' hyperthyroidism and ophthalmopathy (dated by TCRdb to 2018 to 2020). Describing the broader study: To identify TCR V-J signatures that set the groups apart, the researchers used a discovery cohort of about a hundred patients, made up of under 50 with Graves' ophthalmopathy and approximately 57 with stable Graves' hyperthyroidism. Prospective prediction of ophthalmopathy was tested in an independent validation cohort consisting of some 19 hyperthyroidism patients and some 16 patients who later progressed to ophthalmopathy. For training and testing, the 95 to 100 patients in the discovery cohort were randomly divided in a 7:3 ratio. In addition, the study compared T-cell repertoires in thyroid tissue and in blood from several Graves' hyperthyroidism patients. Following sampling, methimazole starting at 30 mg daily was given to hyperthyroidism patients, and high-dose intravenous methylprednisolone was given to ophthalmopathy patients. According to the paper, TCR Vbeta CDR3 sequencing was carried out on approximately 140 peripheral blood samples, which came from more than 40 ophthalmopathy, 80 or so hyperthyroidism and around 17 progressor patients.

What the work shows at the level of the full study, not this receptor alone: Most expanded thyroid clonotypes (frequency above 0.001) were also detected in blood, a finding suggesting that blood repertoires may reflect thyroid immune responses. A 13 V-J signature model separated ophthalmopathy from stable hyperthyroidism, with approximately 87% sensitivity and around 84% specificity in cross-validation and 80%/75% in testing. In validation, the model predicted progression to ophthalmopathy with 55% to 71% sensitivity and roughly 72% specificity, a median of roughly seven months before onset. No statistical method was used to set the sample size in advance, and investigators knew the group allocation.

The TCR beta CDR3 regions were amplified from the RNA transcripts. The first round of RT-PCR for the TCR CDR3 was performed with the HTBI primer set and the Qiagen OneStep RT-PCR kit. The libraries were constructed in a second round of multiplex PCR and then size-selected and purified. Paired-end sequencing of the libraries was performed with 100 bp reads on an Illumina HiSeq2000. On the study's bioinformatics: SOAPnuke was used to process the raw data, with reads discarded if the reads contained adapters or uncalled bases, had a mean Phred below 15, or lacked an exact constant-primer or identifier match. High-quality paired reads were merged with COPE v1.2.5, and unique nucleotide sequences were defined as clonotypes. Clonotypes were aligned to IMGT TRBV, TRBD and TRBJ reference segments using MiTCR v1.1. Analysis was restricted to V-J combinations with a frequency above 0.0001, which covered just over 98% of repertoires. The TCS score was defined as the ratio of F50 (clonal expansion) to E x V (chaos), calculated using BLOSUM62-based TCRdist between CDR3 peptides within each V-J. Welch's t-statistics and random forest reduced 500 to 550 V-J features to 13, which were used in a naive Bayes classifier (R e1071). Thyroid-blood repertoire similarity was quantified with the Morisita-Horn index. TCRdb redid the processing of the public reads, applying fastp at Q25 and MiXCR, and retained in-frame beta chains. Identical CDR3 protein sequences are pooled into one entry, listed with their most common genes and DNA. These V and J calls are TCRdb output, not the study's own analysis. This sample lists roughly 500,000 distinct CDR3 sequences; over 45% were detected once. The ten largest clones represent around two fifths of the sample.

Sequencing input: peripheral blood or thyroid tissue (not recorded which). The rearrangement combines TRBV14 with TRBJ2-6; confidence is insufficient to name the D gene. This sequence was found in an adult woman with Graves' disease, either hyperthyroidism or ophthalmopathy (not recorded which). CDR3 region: CASSQDFGPIGANVLTF. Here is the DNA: TGTGCCAGCAGCCAAGATTTCGGCCCGATCGGGGCCAACGTCCTGACTTTC.